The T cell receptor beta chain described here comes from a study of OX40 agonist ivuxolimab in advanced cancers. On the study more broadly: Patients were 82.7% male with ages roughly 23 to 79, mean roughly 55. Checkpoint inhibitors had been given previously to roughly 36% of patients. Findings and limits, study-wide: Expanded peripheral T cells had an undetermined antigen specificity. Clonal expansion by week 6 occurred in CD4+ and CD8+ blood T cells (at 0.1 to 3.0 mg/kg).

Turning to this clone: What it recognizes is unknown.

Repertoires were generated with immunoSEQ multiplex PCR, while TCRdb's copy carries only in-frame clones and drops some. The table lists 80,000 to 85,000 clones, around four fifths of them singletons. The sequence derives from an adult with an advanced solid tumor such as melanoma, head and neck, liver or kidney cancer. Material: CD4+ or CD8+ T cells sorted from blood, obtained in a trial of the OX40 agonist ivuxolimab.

The DNA of the CDR3 is TGTGCCAGCAGTTTCTCCAGGGGGCGCCTTCGTTACGTC. Translating it yields CASSFSRGRLRYV. J is TRBJ2-7 and V is TRBV28; 8 nucleotides agree with TRBD1. This CDR3 is 13 amino acids long. CDR1 MDHEN and CDR2 SYDVKM come from the germline V gene. V trimming: 3 bases; J trimming: 13 bases; junction bases outside the gene matches: 11.